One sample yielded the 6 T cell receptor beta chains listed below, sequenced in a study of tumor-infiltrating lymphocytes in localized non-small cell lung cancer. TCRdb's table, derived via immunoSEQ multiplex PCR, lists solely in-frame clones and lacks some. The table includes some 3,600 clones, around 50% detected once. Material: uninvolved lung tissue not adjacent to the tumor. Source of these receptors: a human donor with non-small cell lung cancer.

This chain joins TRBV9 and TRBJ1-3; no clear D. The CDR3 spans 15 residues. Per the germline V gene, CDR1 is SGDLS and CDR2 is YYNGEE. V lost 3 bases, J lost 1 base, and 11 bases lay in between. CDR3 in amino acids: CASSALSGSGNTIYF. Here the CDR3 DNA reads TGTGCCAGCAGCGCCCTGAGCGGGTCTGGAAACACCATATATTTT. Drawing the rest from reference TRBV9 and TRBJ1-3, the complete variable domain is DSGVTQTPKHLITATGQRVTLRCSPRSGDLSVYWYQQSLDQGLQFLIQYYNGEERAKGNILERFSAQQFPDLHSELNLSSLELGDSALYFCASSALSGSGNTIYFGEGSWLTVV.

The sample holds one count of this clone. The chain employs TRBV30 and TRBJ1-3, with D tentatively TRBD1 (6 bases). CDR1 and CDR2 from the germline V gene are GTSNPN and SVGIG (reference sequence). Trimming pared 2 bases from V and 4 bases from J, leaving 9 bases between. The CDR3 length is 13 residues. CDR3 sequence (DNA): TGTGCCTGGAGTCAAACAGGGGGAAACACCATATATTTT. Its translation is CAWSQTGGNTIYF.

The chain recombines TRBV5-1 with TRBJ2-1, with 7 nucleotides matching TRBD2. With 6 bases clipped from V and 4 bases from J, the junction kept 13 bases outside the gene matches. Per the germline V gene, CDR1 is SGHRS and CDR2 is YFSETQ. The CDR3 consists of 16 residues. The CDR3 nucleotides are TGCGCCAGCACCGAGGGAGCGGGACGCTTTTACAATGAGCAGTTCTTC. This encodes CASTEGAGRFYNEQFF.

The CDR3 DNA reads TGTGCCAGCAGTGCCGCCGGGAGTAAGAGCGGATTTGGCTACACCTTC. Protein product: CASSAAGSKSGFGYTF. The chain is built from TRBV6-1 and TRBJ1-2; D remains unclear. CDR1 is MNHNS, CDR2 SASEGT, per germline. Deletions cut 4 bases from V and 7 bases from J, with 22 bases between. This CDR3 has 16 amino acids.

DNA for the CDR3: TGTGCCAGCAGCGAGCAGACTAGCTTGGGCCAAGAGACCCAGTACTTC. The encoded protein is CASSEQTSLGQETQYF. The chain is built from TRBV9 and TRBJ2-5, with TRBD2 identical over 7 bases. The CDR3 totals 16 residues. Trimming took 3 bases from V and 1 from J; bases not matched to a gene: 9. CDR1 and CDR2 (germline): SGDLS, YYNGEE.

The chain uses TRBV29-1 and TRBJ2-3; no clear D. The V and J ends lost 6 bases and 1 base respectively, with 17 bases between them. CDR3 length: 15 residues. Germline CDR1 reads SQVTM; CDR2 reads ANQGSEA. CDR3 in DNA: TGCAGCGTCCAAGTGGCTCTACATCGCACAGATACGCAGTATTTT. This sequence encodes CSVQVALHRTDTQYF.